The 31 T cell receptor beta chains reported below all come from one sample, sequenced in a study of naive and memory T cell subsets. TCR cDNA received a 3' ligated oligonucleotide that carried a UMI. Four PCR rounds used nested alpha and beta constant region primers plus the SP2 primer. TCRdb ran MiXCR on the 5' RACE reads and lists one entry per CDR3 protein. The profile shows more than 50,000 distinct CDR3 sequences, 8% of them singletons. Receptor source: a female donor in good health.

This clonotype came up many times. The chain couples TRBV3-1 to TRBJ2-5, with 10 bases matching TRBD1. This CDR3 comprises 14 residues. Germline V gene sequence: CDR1 LGHDT, CDR2 YNNKEL (reference sequence). The ends lost 3 bases at V and 4 bases at J; junction bases unmatched: 2. The DNA for the CDR3 is TGTGCCAGCAGCCACCGACAGGGGGCAGAGACCCAGTACTTC. This encodes CASSHRQGAETQYF.

This chain joins TRBV6-5 and TRBJ2-2, with TRBD1 as a possible D gene (5 bases). Looked up from germline, CDR1 is MNHEY and CDR2 is SVGAGI. V was clipped by 6 bases and J by 5 bases, with 22 bases between them. The CDR3 totals 17 residues. CDR3 sequence (DNA): TGTGCCAGCAGGCCGCAGCTTTTAGGACATAGAACCGGGGAGCTGTTTTTT. Protein product: CASRPQLLGHRTGELFF.

This clonotype was observed a few times. This chain connects TRBV20-1 to TRBJ2-1; D is perhaps TRBD1 (5 bases). The CDR3 is made up of 14 amino acids. V was trimmed by 5 bases and J by 0 bases, leaving 11 bases between them. Germline loops: CDR1 DFQATT, CDR2 SNEGSKA (reference sequence). In DNA, the CDR3 is TGCAGTGCTCGCAGGGCAAGCTCCTACAATGAGCAGTTCTTC. Translating gives CSARRASSYNEQFF.

This clonotype was seen at least ten times. The chain carries TRBV20-1 and TRBJ1-1; no clear D. This CDR3 is built from 15 residues. Germline V gene sequence: CDR1 DFQATT, CDR2 SNEGSKA (reference sequence). Trimming stripped 3 bases from V and 5 bases from J, with 19 bases between. CDR3 bases: TGCAGTGCTAGGCCCCCCCTAGGGCGCAGGACTGAAGCTTTCTTT. Protein product: CSARPPLGRRTEAFF.

The chain uses TRBV7-2 and TRBJ1-5, with 11 bases matching TRBD1. The CDR3 is 15 amino acids. From germline, CDR1 is SGHTA and CDR2 FQGNSA. V shed 1 base and J 4 bases; nucleotides not matched to a gene: 0. This chain's CDR3 is CASSLGDRGNQPQHF. The DNA of the CDR3 is TGTGCCAGCAGCTTAGGGGACAGGGGGAATCAGCCCCAGCATTTT.

The V and J genes are TRBV4-1 and TRBJ2-3, with TRBD2 matching 10 bases. The CDR3 sequence is 16 residues long. J was trimmed by 5 bases and V by 4 bases; bases with no gene match: 9. Germline V gene data show CDR1 as MGHRA and CDR2 as YSYEKL. The CDR3 bases are TGCGCCAGCAGCCTAGGGGAGCTAGCGGGGGAAGATACGCAGTATTTT. Encoded protein: CASSLGELAGEDTQYF.

V is TRBV12-3 or TRBV12-4 and J is TRBJ1-2; D gene uncertain. The CDR3 sequence is 16 residues long. V lost 0 bases and J lost 0, with 11 bases in between. In DNA, the CDR3 is TGTGCCAGCAGTTTAGCGAGCGGGAGAGCTAACTATGGCTACACCTTC. This gives the protein CASSLASGRANYGYTF.

The chain joins TRBV5-4 to TRBJ1-3; tentatively, D is TRBD1 (6 bases). Germline V gene sequence: CDR1 SGHNT, CDR2 YYREEE (reference sequence). The length of the CDR3 is 14 residues. Trimming cost V 4 bases and J 7 bases, with 15 bases left between them. The CDR3: CASSGGGSGNTIYF. The CDR3 DNA is TGTGCCAGCAGCGGGGGCGGGAGCGGTAACACCATATATTTT.

The table lists this clonotype with a few counts. V usage is TRBV19 and J usage is TRBJ1-5, with a possible D match to TRBD1 (5 bases). From germline, CDR1 is LNHDA and CDR2 SQIVND (reference sequence). Trimming stripped 7 bases from V and 1 base from J, with 11 bases between. The CDR3 runs to 14 residues. In DNA form, the CDR3 reads TGTGCCAGTACCCCAGGGAACAGCAATCAGCCCCAGCATTTT. Translating it yields CASTPGNSNQPQHF.

In its sample, this clonotype was seen a few times. The rearrangement links TRBV19 to TRBJ1-2, with D possibly matching TRBD1 (6 bases). V was shortened by 3 bases and J by 6 bases, with 14 bases between the two germline ends. Germline CDR1 LNHDA, CDR2 SQIVND (reference sequence). This CDR3 is 14 amino acids long. The CDR3 DNA is TGTGCCAGTAGTATTCAGGGGAAAACTCATGGCTACACCTTC. Amino acids: CASSIQGKTHGYTF.

V usage is TRBV7-9 and J usage is TRBJ2-7, with D possibly being TRBD1 or TRBD2 (5 bases each). The CDR3 is 18 amino acids. The germline CDR1 and CDR2 sequences are SEHNR and FQNEAQ (reference sequence). Trimming pared 4 bases from V and 1 base from J, leaving 23 bases between. CDR3 coding DNA: TGTGCCAGCAGCTCTCGCCGAGGGGTAGGGTACCAATCCTACGAGCAGTACTTC. Amino acid sequence: CASSSRRGVGYQSYEQYF.

This clonotype was seen at least ten times. The chain combines TRBV6-1 with TRBJ1-2; D ambiguous. The CDR3 is 16 residues long. CDR1 is MNHNS, CDR2 SASEGT, per germline. V was pared by 0 bases and J by 7 bases, with 18 bases between. The CDR3 is CASSEAPSSRWGGYTF. CDR3 nucleotides: TGTGCCAGCAGTGAAGCGCCGAGCAGTCGGTGGGGTGGCTACACCTTC.

The chain is built from TRBV30 and TRBJ1-1; 9 bases align to TRBD1. Germline values: CDR1 GTSNPN, CDR2 SVGIG (reference sequence). The CDR3 sequence is 14 residues long. J gave up 5 bases and V 6 bases, and 10 bases lay outside the gene matches. The CDR3 bases are TGTGCCTGCCTTTTAGGACAGGGGCGAACTGAAGCTTTCTTT. Amino acids: CACLLGQGRTEAFF.

The gene calls are TRBV27 and TRBJ1-2, with D tentatively TRBD1 (5 bases). Germline values: CDR1 MNHEY, CDR2 SMNVEV (reference sequence). This CDR3 is 13 amino acids long. The V end lost 4 bases, the J end lost 5 bases, and 11 bases lay between the germline ends. As DNA, the CDR3 is TGTGCCAGCAGTTATCGGGGGAGTTATGGCTACACCTTC. As protein: CASSYRGSYGYTF.

This clonotype was seen more than once but under ten times. This chain joins TRBV7-9 and TRBJ1-4; TRBD1 agrees at 8 bases. The V segment lost 5 bases and the J segment 7 bases; nucleotides outside the gene matches: 9. Germline CDR1 is SEHNR and CDR2 is FQNEAQ (reference sequence). The CDR3 runs 15 residues. CDR3 region: CASSTRTGMSEKLFF. In nucleotides, the CDR3 is TGTGCCAGCAGCACCCGGACAGGGATGAGTGAAAAACTGTTTTTT.

This clonotype was seen repeatedly, ten times or more. The chain links TRBV28 to TRBJ1-5; a possible D gene is TRBD1 (5 bases). The CDR3 is made up of 12 amino acids. CDR1 and CDR2 (germline): MDHEN, SYDVKM. V was trimmed by 7 bases and J by 6 bases, leaving 10 bases between them. Here the CDR3 DNA reads TGTGCCAGCACCCCCGGGGGTCAGCCCCAGCATTTT. As protein: CASTPGGQPQHF.

This clonotype was counted ten times or more. V usage is TRBV9 and J usage is TRBJ1-1, with no clear D. Germline V gives CDR1 SGDLS, CDR2 YYNGEE. CDR3 size: 15 residues. Trimming removed 0 bases from V and 4 bases from J, with 13 bases in between. In DNA form, the CDR3 reads TGTGCCAGCAGCGTAGGGACCGTGCTTGCCACTGAAGCTTTCTTT. This codes for CASSVGTVLATEAFF.

There are a few counts of this clonotype. This chain uses TRBV6-5 with TRBJ2-2, with D hard to call. CDR1 MNHEY and CDR2 SVGAGI come from the germline V gene. The V end was cut by 2 bases, the J end by 1 base, with 8 bases between. The CDR3 is 15 amino acids. The CDR3 sequence is CASSYRLMNTGELFF. The CDR3 region has the DNA TGTGCCAGCAGTTACCGCTTAATGAACACCGGGGAGCTGTTTTTT.

This clonotype was seen many times. The rearrangement joins TRBV7-6 to TRBJ1-5, with no clear D. Germline assignment: CDR1 SGHVS and CDR2 FNYEAQ. V shed 3 bases and J shed 7 bases, with 13 bases lying between them. The CDR3 runs to 14 residues. CDR3 bases: TGTGCCAGCAGCTTTGGTGAGAGTGGCCAGCCCCAGCATTTT. Amino acids: CASSFGESGQPQHF. The full variable domain, in which reference TRBV7-6 and TRBJ1-5 provide the parts outside the CDR3, is GAGVSQSPRYKVTKRGQDVALRCDPISGHVSLYWYRQALGQGPEFLTYFNYEAQQDKSGLPNDRFSAERPEGSISTLTIQRTEQRDSAMYRCASSFGESGQPQHFGDGTRLSIL.

This clonotype was seen a handful of times. The rearrangement joins TRBV6-5 to TRBJ2-7; TRBD2 aligns across 10 bases. The germline V gene has CDR1 MNHEY and CDR2 SVGAGI. The CDR3 totals 15 residues. V lost 5 bases to trimming and J lost 1 base; unmatched junction nucleotides: 5. The CDR3 nucleotides are TGTGCCAGCAGTCCTAGCGGGAGTAAATCCTACGAGCAGTACTTC. Translated: CASSPSGSKSYEQYF.

The V gene is TRBV11-2, the J gene TRBJ2-1; D is tentatively TRBD1 or TRBD2 (5 bases each). This CDR3 is built from 15 residues. V lost 0 bases, J lost 2 bases, and 8 bases lay in between. The germline V gene has CDR1 SGHAT and CDR2 FQNNGV. The CDR3 reads CASSLEGEPYNEQFF. CDR3 nucleotides: TGTGCCAGCAGCTTAGAAGGGGAGCCCTACAATGAGCAGTTCTTC.

This clonotype was recorded a few times. Written as DNA, the CDR3 is TGTGCCAGCAGCCTTGACAGTTCTAGCACAGATACGCAGTATTTT. Translation: CASSLDSSSTDTQYF. This sequence joins TRBV7-2 and TRBJ2-3; a weak D match, TRBD1 (5 bases). Germline CDR1 reads SGHTA; CDR2 reads FQGNSA. Trimming removed 5 bases from V and 0 bases from J, with 12 bases in between. CDR3 size: 15 residues.

This clonotype has only a few counts. The J gene is TRBJ1-1, the V gene TRBV19; D gene uncertain. The V end was cut by 0 bases, the J end by 3 bases, with 11 bases between. From germline, CDR1 is LNHDA and CDR2 SQIVND (reference sequence). This CDR3 comprises 15 residues. The chain's CDR3 is CASSIDQTPDTEAFF. The DNA of the CDR3 is TGTGCCAGTAGTATAGATCAGACCCCGGACACTGAAGCTTTCTTT.

This clonotype was found many times. The rearrangement joins TRBV30 to TRBJ2-2, with 8 positions matching TRBD1. The CDR3 loop spans 15 amino acids. Germline V lookup: CDR1 GTSNPN, CDR2 SVGIG (reference sequence). The V and J ends lost 4 bases and 5 bases, in that order; junction bases with no gene match: 9. The CDR3: CAWTAGQGRTGELFF. CDR3 sequence (DNA): TGTGCCTGGACCGCCGGACAGGGTAGAACCGGGGAGCTGTTTTTT.

This clonotype was counted at least ten times. The rearrangement joins TRBV5-1 to TRBJ1-1, with D uncertain. CDR3 length: 14 residues. CDR1 is SGHRS, CDR2 YFSETQ, per germline. Trimming stripped 7 bases from V and 2 bases from J, with 15 bases between. The CDR3 DNA is TGCGCCAGCGCAAAAGAAGTAGGAAACACTGAAGCTTTCTTT. Amino acid sequence: CASAKEVGNTEAFF.

This clonotype appeared many times. V gene TRBV7-9 combines with J gene TRBJ1-2, with 7 bases lining up with TRBD1. Looked up from germline, CDR1 is SEHNR and CDR2 is FQNEAQ (reference sequence). The junction had 13 bases not matched to a gene; V was cut back by 5 bases and J by 7 bases. This CDR3 region has 15 residues. CDR3 sequence (DNA): TGTGCCAGCAGCCCACGGGACAGACTCTCTCCTGGCTACACCTTC. Translation: CASSPRDRLSPGYTF.

This clonotype has a handful of counts. The chain carries TRBV12-3 or TRBV12-4 and TRBJ2-1; 11 nucleotides line up with TRBD1. The CDR3 runs 15 residues. Germline trimming cut 8 bases from V and 9 bases from J; bases unmatched to any gene: 12. CDR3 nucleotides: TGTGCCAGCTCGAGGGGGACAGGGGGGCTGGGTGAGCAGTTCTTC. Protein product: CASSRGTGGLGEQFF.

This clonotype has only a few counts. J is TRBJ2-3 and V is TRBV5-4; D may be TRBD1 or TRBD2 (6 bases each). The V end lost 1 base, the J end lost 0 bases, and 9 bases lay between the germline ends. This CDR3 has 15 amino acids. Germline values: CDR1 SGHNT, CDR2 YYREEE (reference sequence). Here the CDR3 reads CASSLTGTSTDTQYF. In DNA form, the CDR3 reads TGTGCCAGCAGCTTGACAGGGACTAGCACAGATACGCAGTATTTT.

The rearrangement links TRBV20-1 to TRBJ2-3, with 12 bases fitting TRBD2. The germline V gene encodes CDR1 DFQATT and CDR2 SNEGSKA (reference sequence). V trimming: 6 bases; J trimming: 6 bases; junction bases outside the gene matches: 13. CDR3 length: 16 residues. This CDR3 is CSALGLAGYDRDTQYF. The CDR3 coding sequence is TGCAGTGCCCTCGGACTAGCGGGGTATGATCGGGATACGCAGTATTTT.

This clonotype was picked up a small number of times. The chain couples TRBV29-1 to TRBJ2-4; 9 positions agree with TRBD2. The CDR3 extends over 17 amino acids. The trim removed 4 bases at V and 6 bases at J, leaving 16 bases unmatched. Germline CDR1 SQVTM, CDR2 ANQGSEA. CDR3 in DNA: TGCAGCGTTGCACCCGGAAGGTGGCGGGGGGGCGGAAACATTCAGTACTTC. Its translation: CSVAPGRWRGGGNIQYF.

This clonotype was picked up many times. This sequence joins TRBV20-1 and TRBJ2-3; perhaps TRBD2 as D (6 bases). The germline V and J ends were trimmed by 5 bases and 10 bases, with 13 bases remaining between them. This CDR3 region has 11 residues. CDR1 is DFQATT, CDR2 SNEGSKA, per germline (reference sequence). The CDR3: CSAGGTYSQYF. The CDR3 DNA is TGCAGTGCTGGCGGGACTTACTCGCAGTATTTT.